Detailed here is one T cell receptor beta chain. This specimen belongs to a study of CD8+CD57+ T cells in acquired aplastic anemia. Study context: Each DNA sample taken from sorted CD4+ and CD8+ cells came to about 3.2 ug on average.

Using genomic DNA as the template, TCR beta VDJ and CDR3 profiling was carried out. TCRdb itself ran the reads through MiXCR, one entry per CDR3 protein. The sample includes about 190,000 distinct CDR3 sequences, around half of them seen just once. The germline CDR1 and CDR2 sequences are DFQATT and SNEGSKA (reference sequence). The CDR3 has 11 amino acids. Trimming removed 4 bases at V and 7 bases at J, with 8 bases between. This TCR was sampled from a human donor in good health, serving as a control. The gene calls are TRBV20-1 and TRBJ2-4, with a weak D call TRBD2 (5 bases). Material for sequencing was sorted CD4+, CD8+, or CD8+CD57+ T cells (not recorded which) from PBMCs. The CDR3 DNA sequence: TGCAGTGCTACATCGGGGAACATTCAGTACTTC. Translated, it gives CSATSGNIQYF.